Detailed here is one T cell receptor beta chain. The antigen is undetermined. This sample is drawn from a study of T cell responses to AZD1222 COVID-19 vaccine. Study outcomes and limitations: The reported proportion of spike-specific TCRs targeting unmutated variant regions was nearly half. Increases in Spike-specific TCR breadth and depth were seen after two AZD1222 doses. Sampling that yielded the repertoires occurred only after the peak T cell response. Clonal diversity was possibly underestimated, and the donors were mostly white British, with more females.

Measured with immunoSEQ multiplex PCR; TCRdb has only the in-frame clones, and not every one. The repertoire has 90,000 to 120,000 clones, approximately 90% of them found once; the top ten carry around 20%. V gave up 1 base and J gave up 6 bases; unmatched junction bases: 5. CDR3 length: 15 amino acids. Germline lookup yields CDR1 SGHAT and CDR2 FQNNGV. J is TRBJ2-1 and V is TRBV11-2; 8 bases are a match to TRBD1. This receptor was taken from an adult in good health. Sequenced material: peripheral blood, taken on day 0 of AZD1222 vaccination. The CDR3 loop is CASSLAAGGRNEQFF. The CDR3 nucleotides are TGTGCCAGCAGCTTAGCGGCAGGGGGCCGCAATGAGCAGTTCTTC.